This is a list of T cell receptor beta chains from one sample in a study of blood T cell repertoires in COVID-19. The method was immunoSEQ multiplex PCR; TCRdb's version includes in-frame clones alone and lacks a portion of them. The data hold 180,000 or so clones, with over 70% observed a single time. Sequences were obtained from peripheral blood. All receptors come from a woman in her 40s with COVID-19, enrolled during active disease. CDR3s include the opening cysteine and the closing phenylalanine or tryptophan. Each record gives: J gene, D gene, CDR3 length, clone size, V gene, CDR3 DNA, CDR3 protein. D genes are given only for firm matches. Some rows mark clone size as missing; the rest say once, few, many or name a class of expanded clone.

J gene: TRBJ2-7
D gene: .
CDR3 length: 11
clone size: .
V gene: TRBV2
CDR3 DNA: TGTGCCAGCAATCAGGTACAAGAGCAGTACTTC
CDR3 protein: CASNQVQEQYF

J gene: TRBJ1-6
D gene: .
CDR3 length: 14
clone size: .
V gene: TRBV7-9
CDR3 DNA: TGTGCCAGCAGCTTAGAACCTACGAGTTCACCCCTCCACTTT
CDR3 protein: CASSLEPTSSPLHF

J gene: TRBJ1-1
D gene: TRBD1
CDR3 length: 16
clone size: .
V gene: TRBV9
CDR3 DNA: TGTGCCAGCAGCGTAGTGCAGGGGGCAATTAACACTGAAGCTTTCTTT
CDR3 protein: CASSVVQGAINTEAFF

J gene: TRBJ1-5
D gene: .
CDR3 length: 14
clone size: .
V gene: TRBV27
CDR3 DNA: TGTGCCAGCAGTCCATGGACAACGAATCAGCCCCAGCATTTT
CDR3 protein: CASSPWTTNQPQHF

J gene: TRBJ1-2
D gene: TRBD1
CDR3 length: 18
clone size: .
V gene: TRBV5-1
CDR3 DNA: TGCGCCAGCAGCTTAACTGGACAGGGGGCGGCGGTAGGCTATGGCTACACCTTC
CDR3 protein: CASSLTGQGAAVGYGYTF

J gene: TRBJ1-1
D gene: .
CDR3 length: 13
clone size: .
V gene: TRBV7-2
CDR3 DNA: TGTGCCAGCAGCGAGGGCGGGAACACTGAAGCTTTCTTT
CDR3 protein: CASSEGGNTEAFF

J gene: TRBJ2-5
D gene: .
CDR3 length: 15
clone size: .
V gene: TRBV4-1
CDR3 DNA: TGCGCCAGCAGCCTTTCTGGGGGCTCCCAAGAGACCCAGTACTTC
CDR3 protein: CASSLSGGSQETQYF

J gene: TRBJ2-7
D gene: .
CDR3 length: 14
clone size: .
V gene: TRBV9
CDR3 DNA: TGTGCCAGCAGCGCCTTCGGGAGTACCTACGAGCAGTACTTC
CDR3 protein: CASSAFGSTYEQYF

J gene: TRBJ2-2
D gene: TRBD2
CDR3 length: 18
clone size: .
V gene: TRBV18
CDR3 DNA: TGTGCCAGCTCACCTCGGACTAGCGGGGGGCTGAACACCGGGGAGCTGTTTTTT
CDR3 protein: CASSPRTSGGLNTGELFF

J gene: TRBJ1-3
D gene: .
CDR3 length: 16
clone size: .
V gene: TRBV6-1
CDR3 DNA: TGTGCCAGCAGTGAAGCAGGAGTCCTTTCTGGAAACACCATATATTTT
CDR3 protein: CASSEAGVLSGNTIYF

J gene: TRBJ2-7
D gene: TRBD2
CDR3 length: 15
clone size: .
V gene: TRBV4-1
CDR3 DNA: TGCGCCAGCAGCCGGACTAGCGGGAGTCTGTACGAGCAGTACTTC
CDR3 protein: CASSRTSGSLYEQYF

J gene: TRBJ1-2
D gene: TRBD1
CDR3 length: 14
clone size: few
V gene: TRBV6-5
CDR3 DNA: TGTGCCAGCTCATACAGGGGCCTCATCTATGGCTACACCTTC
CDR3 protein: CASSYRGLIYGYTF

J gene: TRBJ2-2
D gene: .
CDR3 length: 15
clone size: .
V gene: TRBV2
CDR3 DNA: TGTGCCAGCAGTGAGGTGGGAGCGAAATCCGGGGAGCTGTTTTTT
CDR3 protein: CASSEVGAKSGELFF

J gene: TRBJ1-6
D gene: .
CDR3 length: 15
clone size: .
V gene: TRBV18
CDR3 DNA: TGTGCCAGCTCAGTGGGGGCACCCTATAATTCACCCCTCCACTTT
CDR3 protein: CASSVGAPYNSPLHF

J gene: TRBJ1-5
D gene: .
CDR3 length: 14
clone size: .
V gene: TRBV19
CDR3 DNA: TGTGCCAGTAGTATCTACAGTACCAATCAGCCCCAGCATTTT
CDR3 protein: CASSIYSTNQPQHF

J gene: TRBJ1-4
D gene: .
CDR3 length: 17
clone size: .
V gene: TRBV6-6
CDR3 DNA: TGTGCCAGCAGTCAGCCAGGACTCGGGCCCGCGAGTGAAAAACTGTTTTTT
CDR3 protein: CASSQPGLGPASEKLFF

J gene: TRBJ1-5
D gene: .
CDR3 length: 15
clone size: .
V gene: TRBV6-5
CDR3 DNA: TGTGCCAGCAGCTCGGGACTCGGAGAAAATCAGCCCCAGCATTTT
CDR3 protein: CASSSGLGENQPQHF

J gene: TRBJ1-3
D gene: .
CDR3 length: 14
clone size: .
V gene: TRBV2
CDR3 DNA: TGTGCCAGCCGGGCCCCAGGGCCTGGAAACACCATATATTTT
CDR3 protein: CASRAPGPGNTIYF

J gene: TRBJ2-1
D gene: .
CDR3 length: 17
clone size: .
V gene: TRBV27
CDR3 DNA: TGTGCCAGCAGTTCAGGGGTCTCGGCGAGGTCCTACAATGAGCAGTTCTTC
CDR3 protein: CASSSGVSARSYNEQFF

J gene: TRBJ1-2
D gene: .
CDR3 length: 14
clone size: .
V gene: TRBV7-3
CDR3 DNA: TGTGCCAGCAGCCCTACGGACAGTTCCTATGGCTACACCTTC
CDR3 protein: CASSPTDSSYGYTF

J gene: TRBJ2-2
D gene: TRBD1
CDR3 length: 16
clone size: .
V gene: TRBV18
CDR3 DNA: TGTGCCAGCTCACCATCCGGGACAGTGAACACCGGGGAGCTGTTTTTT
CDR3 protein: CASSPSGTVNTGELFF

J gene: TRBJ1-6
D gene: .
CDR3 length: 15
clone size: .
V gene: TRBV5-1
CDR3 DNA: TGCGCCAGCAGCTTCGGGGATTTGGGGAATTCACCCCTCCACTTT
CDR3 protein: CASSFGDLGNSPLHF

J gene: TRBJ2-7
D gene: TRBD1
CDR3 length: 14
clone size: .
V gene: TRBV2
CDR3 DNA: TGTGCCAGCAGTGGGGACAGAAGCTCCTACGAGCAGTACTTC
CDR3 protein: CASSGDRSSYEQYF

J gene: TRBJ1-4
D gene: TRBD1
CDR3 length: 14
clone size: .
V gene: TRBV12-5
CDR3 DNA: TGTGCTAGTGGTTTGAAGGGGGCCCACGGAAAACTGTTTTTT
CDR3 protein: CASGLKGAHGKLFF

J gene: TRBJ2-1
D gene: .
CDR3 length: 13
clone size: once
V gene: TRBV9
CDR3 DNA: TGTGCCAGCAGCTCACGACACCCCCATGAGCAGTTCTTC
CDR3 protein: CASSSRHPHEQFF

J gene: TRBJ1-5
D gene: TRBD1
CDR3 length: 13
clone size: .
V gene: TRBV6-5
CDR3 DNA: TGTGCCAGCAGACCTACAGGGGAAGGACCCCAGCATTTT
CDR3 protein: CASRPTGEGPQHF

J gene: TRBJ1-1
D gene: TRBD1
CDR3 length: 13
clone size: .
V gene: TRBV11-2
CDR3 DNA: TGTGCCAGCACATGGACAGGGGCCACTGAAGCTTTCTTT
CDR3 protein: CASTWTGATEAFF

J gene: TRBJ2-7
D gene: TRBD1
CDR3 length: 16
clone size: .
V gene: TRBV30
CDR3 DNA: TGTGCCTGGAGTGATTGGACAGGGGGAGGGTCCTACGAGCAGTACTTC
CDR3 protein: CAWSDWTGGGSYEQYF

J gene: TRBJ2-1
D gene: .
CDR3 length: 12
clone size: .
V gene: TRBV7-9
CDR3 DNA: TGTGCCAGCAGCTCCGGAGGCAGAGAGCAGTTCTTC
CDR3 protein: CASSSGGREQFF

J gene: TRBJ1-5
D gene: .
CDR3 length: 14
clone size: .
V gene: TRBV7-9
CDR3 DNA: TGTGCCAGCAGCTTAGTGGACAGCGCTCAGCCCCAGCATTTT
CDR3 protein: CASSLVDSAQPQHF